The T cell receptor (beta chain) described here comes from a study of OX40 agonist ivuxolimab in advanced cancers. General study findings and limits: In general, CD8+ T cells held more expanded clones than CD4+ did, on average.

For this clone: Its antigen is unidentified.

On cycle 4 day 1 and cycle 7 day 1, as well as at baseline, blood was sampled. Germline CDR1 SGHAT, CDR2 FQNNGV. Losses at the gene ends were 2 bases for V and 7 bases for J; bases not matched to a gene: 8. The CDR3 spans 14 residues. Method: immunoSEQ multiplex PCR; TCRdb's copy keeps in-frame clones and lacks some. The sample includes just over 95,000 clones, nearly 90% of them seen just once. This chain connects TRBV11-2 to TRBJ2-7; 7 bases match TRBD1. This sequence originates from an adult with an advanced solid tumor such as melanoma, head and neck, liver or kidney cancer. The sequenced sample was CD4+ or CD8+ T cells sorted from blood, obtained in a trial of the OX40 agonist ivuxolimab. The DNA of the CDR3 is TGTGCCAGCAGCTTACTACAGGGGTTTAAAGAGCAGTACTTC. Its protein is CASSLLQGFKEQYF.